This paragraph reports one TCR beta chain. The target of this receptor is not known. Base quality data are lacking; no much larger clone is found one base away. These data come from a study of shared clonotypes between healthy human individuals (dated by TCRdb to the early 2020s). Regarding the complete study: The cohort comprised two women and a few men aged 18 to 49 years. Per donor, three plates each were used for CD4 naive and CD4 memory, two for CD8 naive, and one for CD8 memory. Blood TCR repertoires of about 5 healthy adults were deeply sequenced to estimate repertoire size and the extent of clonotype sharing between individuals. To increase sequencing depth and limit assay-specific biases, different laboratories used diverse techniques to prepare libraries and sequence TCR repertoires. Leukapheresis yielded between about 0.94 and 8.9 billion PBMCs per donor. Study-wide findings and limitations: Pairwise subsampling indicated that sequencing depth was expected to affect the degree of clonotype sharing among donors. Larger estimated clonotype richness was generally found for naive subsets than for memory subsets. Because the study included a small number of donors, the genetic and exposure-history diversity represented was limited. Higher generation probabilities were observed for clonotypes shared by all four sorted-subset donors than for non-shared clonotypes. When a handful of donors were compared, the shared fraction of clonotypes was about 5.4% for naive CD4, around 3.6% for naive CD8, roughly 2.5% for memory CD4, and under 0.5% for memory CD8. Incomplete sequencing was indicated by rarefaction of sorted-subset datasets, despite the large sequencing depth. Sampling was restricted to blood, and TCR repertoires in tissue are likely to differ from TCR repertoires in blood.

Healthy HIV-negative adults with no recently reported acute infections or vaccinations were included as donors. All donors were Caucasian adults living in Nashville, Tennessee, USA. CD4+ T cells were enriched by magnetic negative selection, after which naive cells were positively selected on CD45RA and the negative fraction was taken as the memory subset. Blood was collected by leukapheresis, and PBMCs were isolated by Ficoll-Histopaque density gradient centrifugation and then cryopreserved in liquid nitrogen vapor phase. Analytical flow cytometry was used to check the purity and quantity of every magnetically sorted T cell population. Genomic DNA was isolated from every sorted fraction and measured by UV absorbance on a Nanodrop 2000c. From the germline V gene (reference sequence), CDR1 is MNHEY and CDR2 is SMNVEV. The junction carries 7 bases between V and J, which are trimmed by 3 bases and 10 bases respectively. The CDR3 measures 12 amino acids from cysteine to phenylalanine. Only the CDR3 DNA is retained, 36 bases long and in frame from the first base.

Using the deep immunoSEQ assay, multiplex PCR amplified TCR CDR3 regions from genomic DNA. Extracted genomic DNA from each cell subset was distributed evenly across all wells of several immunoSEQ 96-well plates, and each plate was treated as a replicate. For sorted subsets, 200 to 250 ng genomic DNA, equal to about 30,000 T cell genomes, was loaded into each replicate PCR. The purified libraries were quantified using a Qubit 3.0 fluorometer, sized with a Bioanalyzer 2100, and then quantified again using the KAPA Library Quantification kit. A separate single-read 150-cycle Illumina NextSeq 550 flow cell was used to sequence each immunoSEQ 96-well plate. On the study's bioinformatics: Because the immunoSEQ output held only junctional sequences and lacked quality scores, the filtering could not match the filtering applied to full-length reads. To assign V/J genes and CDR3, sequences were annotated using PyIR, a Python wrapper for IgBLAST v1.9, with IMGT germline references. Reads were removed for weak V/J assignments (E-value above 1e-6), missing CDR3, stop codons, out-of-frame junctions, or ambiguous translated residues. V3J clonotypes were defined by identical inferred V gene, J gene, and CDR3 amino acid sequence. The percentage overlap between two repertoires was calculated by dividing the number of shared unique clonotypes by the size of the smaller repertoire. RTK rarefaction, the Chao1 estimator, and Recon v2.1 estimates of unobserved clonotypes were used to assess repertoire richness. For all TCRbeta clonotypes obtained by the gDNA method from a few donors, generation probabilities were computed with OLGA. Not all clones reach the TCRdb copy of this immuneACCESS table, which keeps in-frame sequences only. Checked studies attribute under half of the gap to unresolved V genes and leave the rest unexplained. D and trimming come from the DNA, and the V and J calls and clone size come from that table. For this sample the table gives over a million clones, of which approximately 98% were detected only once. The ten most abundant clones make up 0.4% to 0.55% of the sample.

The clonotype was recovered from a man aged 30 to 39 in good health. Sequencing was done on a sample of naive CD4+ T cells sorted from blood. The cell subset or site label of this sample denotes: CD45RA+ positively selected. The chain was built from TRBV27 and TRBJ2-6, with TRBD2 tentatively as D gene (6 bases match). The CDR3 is CASSFRGNVLTF. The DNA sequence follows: TGTGCCAGCAGTTTTCGGGGGAACGTCCTGACTTTC.